This entry is about one T cell receptor (beta chain). These data come from a study of low-dose radiotherapy and immunotherapy resistance in tumors. Study as a whole: Across 26 weeks, 13 Gy in total went to Cohort 2, delivered as 1 Gy per fraction every two weeks. Ipilimumab 1 mg/kg every six weeks, together with nivolumab 240 mg every two weeks, was given intravenously to patients.

Time point noted: before trial treatment. Those who qualified had advanced solid tumors (lacking tumor-infiltrating lymphocytes). Gene-specific TRAV and TRBV primers were used for first-strand cDNA, covering alpha and beta chains. A constant-region primer paired with the V-primer adapter amplified TCRs over about 20 PCR cycles. Each CDR3 protein gets one entry after TCRdb re-called the reads with MiXCR. The data hold more than 70,000 distinct CDR3 sequences, with less than 35% observed a single time. Sequenced material: PBMCs, taken before treatment. The clonotype comes from a female donor with ovarian cancer.

The CDR3 loop reads CAWSARTGSGANVLTF. CDR3 DNA sequence: TGTGCCTGGAGTGCCCGGACAGGATCTGGGGCCAACGTCCTGACTTTC. This chain links TRBV30 with TRBJ2-6; 7 bases map to TRBD1. Trimming at V came to 1 base and at J to 1 base, leaving 4 bases not matched to a gene. Per the germline V gene, CDR1 is GTSNPN and CDR2 is SVGIG (reference sequence). CDR3 size: 16 residues.